This T cell receptor beta chain is from a study of beta chain features in type 1 diabetes. In the study overall: In age, gender and cell yields, patients were similar to healthy donors. Study-wide results and limits: Shorter TCRB CDR3s, moderately but significantly so, marked every one of the four CD4+ subsets in Type 1 diabetes patients.

A word on this clone: The antigen is unknown.

As every portion of the isolated RNA was reverse transcribed, the sequencing read expressed TCRB transcripts. Assay used: immunoSEQ multiplex PCR; TCRdb lists only in-frame clones, some missing. The sample includes 640,000 or so clones, over 12% of them seen just once. The CDR3 runs to 12 residues. In germline, CDR1 is GTSNPN, CDR2 SVGIG (reference sequence). The ends lost 2 bases at V and 10 bases at J; junction bases unmatched: 5. Researchers reported sorting CD4+ naive, central memory, regulatory and stem cell-like memory cells via CD45RO/CCR7/CD25/CD127/CD95/CD27. This sequence was found in a man between 18 and 35 years old with type 1 diabetes. The chain has TRBV30 and TRBJ2-1; 7 bases fit TRBD2. The sequencing sample was made of naive CD4+ T cells from blood. The chain's CDR3 is CAWSLAGEEQFF. DNA for the CDR3: TGTGCCTGGAGTCTTGCGGGAGAAGAGCAGTTCTTC.